Sequencing of this TCR beta chain was carried out in a study of cytomegalovirus exposure and HLA in healthy donors. Germline V lookup: CDR1 SGHTA, CDR2 FQGNSA. Trimming took off 0 bases at V and 2 bases at J, with 7 bases between the two ends. The CDR3 length is 15 residues. The PCR was carried out with 60 Vbeta primers and 13 Jbeta primers. Sequencing was performed with immunoSEQ multiplex PCR; in TCRdb, only in-frame clones are kept and a portion is missing. The repertoire holds 120,000 to 150,000 clones, with 65% to 85% as singletons. Worth noting for this clone: Its antigen is not identified.

Study results and limitations: Some segments of the V type, notably TRBV6-2 and TRBV6-3, were excluded as indistinguishable.

This TCR derives from a male donor in good health and CMV-seronegative. Sample: PBMCs. The chain recombines TRBV7-2 with TRBJ1-4; a possible D gene is TRBD1 (5 bases). In DNA form, the CDR3 reads TGTGCCAGCAGCTTAGCCAGGGCTACTAATGAAAAACTGTTTTTT. It yields the protein CASSLARATNEKLFF. Variable domain in full (rest from reference TRBV7-2 and TRBJ1-4): GAGVSQSPSNKVTEKGKDVELRCDPISGHTALYWYRQSLGQGLEFLIYFQGNSAPDKSGLPSDRFSAERTGGSVSTLTIQRTQQEDSAVYLCASSLARATNEKLFFGSGTQLSVL.